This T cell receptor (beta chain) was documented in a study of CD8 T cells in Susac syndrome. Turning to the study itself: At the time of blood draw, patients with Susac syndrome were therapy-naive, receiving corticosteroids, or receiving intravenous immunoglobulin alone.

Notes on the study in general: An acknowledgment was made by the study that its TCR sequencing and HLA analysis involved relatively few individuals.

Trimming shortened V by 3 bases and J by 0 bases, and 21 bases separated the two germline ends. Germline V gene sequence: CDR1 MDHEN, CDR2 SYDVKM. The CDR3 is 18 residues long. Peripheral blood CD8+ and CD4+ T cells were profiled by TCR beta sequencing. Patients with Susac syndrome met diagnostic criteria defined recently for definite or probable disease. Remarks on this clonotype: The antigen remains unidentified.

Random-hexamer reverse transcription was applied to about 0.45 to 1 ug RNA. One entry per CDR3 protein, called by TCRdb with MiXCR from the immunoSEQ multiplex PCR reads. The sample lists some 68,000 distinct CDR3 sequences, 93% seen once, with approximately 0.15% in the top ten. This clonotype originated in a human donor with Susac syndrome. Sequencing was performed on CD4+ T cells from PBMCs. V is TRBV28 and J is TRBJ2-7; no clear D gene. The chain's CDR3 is CASSFSRRGSRFSYEQYF. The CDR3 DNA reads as TGTGCCAGCAGTTTTAGTCGGCGAGGCAGCCGCTTCTCCTACGAGCAGTACTTC. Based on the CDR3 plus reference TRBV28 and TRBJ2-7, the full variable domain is DVKVTQSSRYLVKRTGEKVFLECVQDMDHENMFWYRQDPGLGLRLIYFSYDVKMKEKGDIPEGYSVSREKKERFSLILESASTNQTSMYLCASSFSRRGSRFSYEQYFGPGTRLTVT.